Listed below are T cell receptor beta chains from one sample, sequenced in a study of blood T cell repertoires in COVID-19. TCRdb's table, derived via immunoSEQ multiplex PCR, lists solely in-frame clones and lacks some. The table has approximately 170,000 clones, around nine tenths seen once; the top ten hold about 1.1%. Sample: peripheral blood. The receptors originated from a man under 40 with acute or convalescent COVID-19. The CDR3 runs from the conserved cysteine through the conserved F or W. D genes are given only for firm matches. Not all rows give a size; the values are once, few, many and, for expanded clones, a class.

TRBJ2-5 TRBD2 TRBV5-1 NA CASSGGVETQYF TGCGCCAGCAGCGGGGGGGTGGAGACCCAGTACTTC
TRBJ2-3 NA TRBV9 NA CASSVALGGDTQYF TGTGCCAGCAGCGTAGCTCTCGGCGGAGATACGCAGTATTTT
TRBJ1-5 NA TRBV5-3 NA CARSSFRGGRNQPQHF TGTGCCAGAAGTTCCTTTCGGGGTGGGCGCAATCAGCCCCAGCATTTT
TRBJ2-2 NA TRBV7-3 NA CASSTLNTGELFF TGTGCCAGCAGCACATTAAATACCGGGGAGCTGTTTTTT
TRBJ1-5 NA TRBV6-6 NA CASSPSQRGLANQPQHF TGTGCCAGCAGTCCGTCTCAGAGAGGTTTAGCAAATCAGCCCCAGCATTTT
TRBJ1-2 NA TRBV19 NA CASNKGQHNYGYTF TGTGCCAGTAATAAGGGACAACATAACTATGGCTACACCTTC
TRBJ1-2 TRBD1 TRBV18 NA CASSKISGQGNYGYTF TGTGCCAGCTCCAAGATTTCGGGACAGGGTAACTATGGCTACACCTTC
TRBJ2-1 NA TRBV11-2 NA CASSGDFGSYNEQFF TGTGCCAGCAGCGGGGACTTCGGCTCCTACAATGAGCAGTTCTTC
TRBJ1-2 NA TRBV6-5 few CASSYSPGVVGYTF TGTGCCAGCAGTTACTCGCCAGGGGTCGTGGGCTACACCTTC
TRBJ1-3 TRBD1 TRBV6-1 NA CASSGDRGAFSGNTIYF TGTGCCAGCAGTGGGGACAGGGGCGCATTCTCTGGAAACACCATATATTTT
TRBJ2-4 NA TRBV3-1/TRBV3-2 NA CASSQDAGSLAKNIQYF TGTGCCAGCAGCCAAGACGCGGGTAGTTTGGCCAAAAACATTCAGTACTTC
TRBJ2-5 TRBD1 TRBV7-3 NA CASSQDRGETQYF TGTGCCAGCAGCCAGGACAGGGGTGAGACCCAGTACTTC
TRBJ1-1 NA TRBV18 NA CASSPQRNTEAFF TGTGCCAGCTCACCACAGAGGAACACTGAAGCTTTCTTT
TRBJ2-1 TRBD2 TRBV5-1 NA CASSIPPGLAVLTYNEQFF TGCGCCAGCAGCATCCCTCCGGGACTAGCGGTCCTTACCTACAATGAGCAGTTCTTC
TRBJ1-3 TRBD1 TRBV5-4 once CASSSGTGGTGNTIYF TGTGCCAGCAGCTCTGGGACAGGAGGGACTGGAAACACCATATATTTT
TRBJ2-5 TRBD1 TRBV27 NA CASSRWTGTETQYF TGTGCCAGCAGTAGATGGACAGGGACGGAGACCCAGTACTTC
TRBJ1-1 NA TRBV2 NA CASSHLQENTEAFF TGTGCCAGCAGTCACCTACAGGAGAACACTGAAGCTTTCTTT
TRBJ2-6 NA TRBV6-6 NA CASSSLVIGANVLTF TGTGCCAGCAGTTCTCTAGTGATTGGGGCCAACGTCCTGACTTTC
TRBJ1-5 TRBD1 TRBV19 NA CASSTTGGNQPQHF TGTGCCAGTAGCACAACAGGGGGTAATCAGCCCCAGCATTTT
TRBJ2-7 NA TRBV27 NA CASSLLQGGNEQYF TGTGCCAGCAGTTTATTACAGGGAGGGAACGAGCAGTACTTC
TRBJ1-4 TRBD1 TRBV28 NA CASSTTGVTGEKLFF TGTGCCAGCAGCACCACAGGGGTCACGGGTGAAAAACTGTTTTTT
TRBJ2-7 TRBD2 TRBV4-1 NA CASSQERRGKGYEQYF TGCGCCAGCAGCCAAGAACGGCGGGGGAAAGGCTACGAGCAGTACTTC
TRBJ1-6 TRBD1 TRBV4-1 NA CASSPLGQGRTYNSPLHF TGCGCCAGCAGCCCCCTAGGACAGGGACGGACCTATAATTCACCCCTCCACTTT
TRBJ1-6 NA TRBV19 NA CASGLSVVSPLHF TGTGCCAGTGGACTGTCGGTAGTTTCACCCCTCCACTTT
TRBJ1-2 NA TRBV5-6 NA CASSIRGQDYGYTF TGTGCCAGCAGCATCAGGGGCCAAGACTATGGCTACACCTTC
TRBJ2-1 NA TRBV2 NA CASSGQAWNEQFF TGTGCCAGCAGTGGACAGGCTTGGAATGAGCAGTTCTTC
TRBJ2-7 NA TRBV27 NA CASSSGYLSYEQYF TGTGCCAGCAGTTCCGGTTACCTCTCCTACGAGCAGTACTTC
TRBJ1-1 NA TRBV21-1 NA CASSKNTLASTGHTEAFF TGTGCCAGCAGCAAAAATACCCTAGCTTCGACAGGTCACACTGAAGCTTTCTTT
TRBJ2-2 NA TRBV24-1 NA CATRQGNTGELFF TGTGCCACCAGGCAGGGAAACACCGGGGAGCTGTTTTTT
TRBJ1-3 TRBD1 TRBV4-1 NA CASSQEQGVTGNTIYF TGCGCCAGCAGCCAAGAACAGGGGGTCACTGGAAACACCATATATTTT
TRBJ1-6 NA TRBV3-1/TRBV3-2 NA CASSRGRYNSPLHF TGTGCCAGCAGCCGTGGGAGATATAATTCACCCCTCCACTTT
TRBJ2-7 TRBD1 TRBV18 NA CASSGTGRNEQYF TGTGCCAGCTCTGGGACAGGGAGGAACGAGCAGTACTTC
TRBJ1-6 NA TRBV28 NA CASRLGGSSYNSPLHF TGTGCCAGCAGGCTAGGGGGAAGCTCCTATAATTCACCCCTCCACTTT
TRBJ1-2 NA TRBV6-5 NA CASSSFTGGGYTF TGTGCCAGCAGTTCCTTTACCGGGGGTGGCTACACCTTC
TRBJ2-3 TRBD1 TRBV6-1 NA CASSDAGTGATDTQYF TGTGCCAGCAGTGACGCCGGGACAGGGGCCACAGATACGCAGTATTTT
TRBJ2-5 NA TRBV28 NA CATQIMGLQETQYF TGTGCCACCCAGATTATGGGGCTTCAAGAGACCCAGTACTTC
TRBJ2-1 TRBD2 TRBV4-1 NA CASRLAGVMNNEQFF TGCGCCAGCAGGCTAGCGGGAGTCATGAACAATGAGCAGTTCTTC
TRBJ1-6 NA TRBV11-2 once CASSSYSNSPLHF TGTGCCAGCAGCTCTTACAGTAATTCACCCCTCCACTTT
TRBJ2-1 TRBD1 TRBV5-1 NA CASSSTGVAMILYNEQFF TGCGCCAGCAGCTCGACAGGGGTCGCGATGATATTATACAATGAGCAGTTCTTC